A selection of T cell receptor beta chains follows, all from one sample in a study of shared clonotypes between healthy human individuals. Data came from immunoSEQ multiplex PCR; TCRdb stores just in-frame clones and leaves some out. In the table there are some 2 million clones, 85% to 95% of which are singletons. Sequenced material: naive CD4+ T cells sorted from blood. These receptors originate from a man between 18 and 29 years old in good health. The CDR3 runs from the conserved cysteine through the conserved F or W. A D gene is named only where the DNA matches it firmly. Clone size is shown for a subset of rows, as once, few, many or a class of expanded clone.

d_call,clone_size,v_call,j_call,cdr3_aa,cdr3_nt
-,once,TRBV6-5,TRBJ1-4,CASSYSAGIGEKLFF,TGTGCCAGCAGTTACTCGGCAGGGATAGGGGAAAAACTGTTTTTT
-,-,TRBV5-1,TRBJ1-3,CASSKGRDGSGNTIYF,TGCGCCAGCAGCAAAGGCCGGGACGGCTCTGGAAACACCATATATTTT
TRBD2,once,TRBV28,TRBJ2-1,CASSAPSGGYNEQFF,TGTGCCAGCAGCGCCCCCAGCGGGGGGTACAATGAGCAGTTCTTC
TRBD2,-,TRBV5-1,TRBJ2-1,CASSWGLAGDINEQFF,TGCGCCAGCAGCTGGGGACTAGCGGGAGATATCAATGAGCAGTTCTTC
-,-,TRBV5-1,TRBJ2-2,CASSRTELTGELFF,TGCGCCAGCAGCCGGACAGAGCTCACCGGGGAGCTGTTTTTT
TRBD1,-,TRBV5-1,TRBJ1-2,CASSTPGQLYGYTF,TGCGCCAGCAGCACTCCGGGACAGCTTTATGGCTACACCTTC
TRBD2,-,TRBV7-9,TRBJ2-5,CASTPRERGETQYF,TGTGCCAGCACCCCAAGGGAGCGGGGAGAGACCCAGTACTTC
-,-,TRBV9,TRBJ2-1,CASSVEANSYNEQFF,TGTGCCAGCAGCGTAGAAGCGAACTCCTACAATGAGCAGTTCTTC
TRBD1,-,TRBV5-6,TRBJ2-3,CASSHGTGLNTQYF,TGTGCCAGCAGCCATGGGACAGGGTTAAATACGCAGTATTTT
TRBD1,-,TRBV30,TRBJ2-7,CHRPGQKTYEQYF,TGTCACCGTCCGGGACAGAAAACCTACGAGCAGTACTTC
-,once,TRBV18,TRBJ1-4,CASSHSRDEKLFF,TGTGCCAGCTCCCATTCCAGGGATGAAAAACTGTTTTTT
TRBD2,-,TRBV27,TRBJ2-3,CASSPGLAGGRVDTQYF,TGTGCCAGCAGTCCGGGACTAGCGGGAGGCCGGGTAGATACGCAGTATTTT
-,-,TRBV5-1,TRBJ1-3,CASSEGASGNTIYF,TGCGCCAGCAGCGAGGGCGCCTCTGGAAACACCATATATTTT
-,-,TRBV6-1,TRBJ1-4,CATPGDNDEKLFF,TGTGCCACCCCAGGGGACAATGATGAAAAACTGTTTTTT
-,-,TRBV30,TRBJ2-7,CAWSPGIAVTYEQYF,TGTGCCTGGAGTCCCGGCATAGCGGTTACCTACGAGCAGTACTTC
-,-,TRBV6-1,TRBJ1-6,CASSEREGVYNSPLHF,TGTGCCAGCAGTGAACGGGAGGGCGTTTATAATTCACCCCTCCACTTT
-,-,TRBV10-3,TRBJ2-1,CAIGRPVSSYNEQFF,TGTGCCATCGGGCGACCCGTAAGCTCCTACAATGAGCAGTTCTTC
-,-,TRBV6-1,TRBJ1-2,CASSEALGWGNYGYTF,TGTGCCAGCAGTGAAGCGCTTGGCTGGGGGAACTATGGCTACACCTTC
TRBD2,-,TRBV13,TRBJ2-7,CASSLASLTSGVSYEQYF,TGTGCCAGCAGCTTAGCGTCTCTGACTAGCGGGGTCTCCTACGAGCAGTACTTC
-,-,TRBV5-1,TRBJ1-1,CASSLDGGLNTEAFF,TGCGCCAGCAGCTTGGACGGGGGACTGAACACTGAAGCTTTCTTT
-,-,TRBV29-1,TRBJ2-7,CSLRTDTYEQYF,TGCAGCTTACGGACCGATACCTACGAGCAGTACTTC
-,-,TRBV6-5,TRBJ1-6,CASRRGSSYNSPLHF,TGTGCCAGCAGAAGGGGGAGCTCCTATAATTCACCCCTCCACTTT
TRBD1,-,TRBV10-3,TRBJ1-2,CAIRDRGASNYGYTF,TGTGCCATCAGGGACAGGGGGGCCTCCAACTATGGCTACACCTTC
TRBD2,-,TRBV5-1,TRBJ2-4,CASSLAWLAGVLLAKNIQYF,TGCGCCAGCAGCTTGGCGTGGCTAGCGGGAGTCCTTTTAGCCAAAAACATTCAGTACTTC
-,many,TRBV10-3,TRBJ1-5,CAISESALNQPQHF,TGTGCCATCAGTGAGTCGGCCCTCAATCAGCCCCAGCATTTT
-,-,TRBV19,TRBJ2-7,CASSLAVTYEQYF,TGTGCCAGTAGCCTAGCAGTTACCTACGAGCAGTACTTC
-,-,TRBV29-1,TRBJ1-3,CSVAAENSGNTIYF,TGCAGCGTCGCAGCGGAGAACTCTGGAAACACCATATATTTT
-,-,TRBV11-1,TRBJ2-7,CASSLRGPSSYEQYF,TGTGCCAGCAGCCTCAGGGGCCCGAGCTCCTACGAGCAGTACTTC
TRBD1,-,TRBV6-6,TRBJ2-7,CASRSGQGSEQYF,TGTGCCAGCAGATCGGGACAGGGTTCCGAGCAGTACTTC
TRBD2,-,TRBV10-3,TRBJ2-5,CAISTSGKSETQYF,TGTGCCATCAGTACTAGCGGGAAGTCAGAGACCCAGTACTTC
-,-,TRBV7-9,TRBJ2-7,CASSSGPLLYEQYF,TGTGCCAGCAGCTCCGGGCCCCTTCTCTACGAGCAGTACTTC
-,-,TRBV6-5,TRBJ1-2,CASSGGGLTFYGYTF,TGTGCCAGCAGTGGAGGGGGACTAACGTTCTATGGCTACACCTTC
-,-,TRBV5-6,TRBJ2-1,CASSWRDAINEQFF,TGTGCCAGCAGCTGGAGGGACGCAATCAATGAGCAGTTCTTC
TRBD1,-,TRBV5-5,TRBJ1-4,CASSAELPDRGEKLFF,TGTGCCAGCAGCGCCGAGCTTCCAGACAGGGGTGAAAAACTGTTTTTT
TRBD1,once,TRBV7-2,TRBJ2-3,CASSLGQGAWDTQYF,TGTGCCAGCAGCTTGGGACAGGGGGCATGGGATACGCAGTATTTT
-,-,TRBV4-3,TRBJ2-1,CASSQGNFGGDEQFF,TGCGCCAGCAGCCAAGGTAACTTCGGTGGCGATGAGCAGTTCTTC
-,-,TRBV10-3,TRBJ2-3,CAASGPSTDTQYF,TGTGCCGCGAGCGGGCCCAGCACAGATACGCAGTATTTT
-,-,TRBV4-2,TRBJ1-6,CASSYQSGRGSSYNSPLHF,TGTGCCAGCAGCTATCAGTCGGGACGGGGGAGCTCCTATAATTCACCCCTCCACTTT
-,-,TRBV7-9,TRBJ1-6,CASSTSAAGVSSYNSPLHF,TGTGCCAGCAGTACTTCAGCGGCAGGGGTGAGCTCCTATAATTCACCCCTCCACTTT
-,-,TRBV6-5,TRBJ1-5,CASSQGHGQPQHF,TGTGCCAGCAGTCAAGGGCATGGTCAGCCCCAGCATTTT
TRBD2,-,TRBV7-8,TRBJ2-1,CASRTGTSAYNEQFF,TGTGCCAGCAGGACCGGGACTAGCGCCTACAATGAGCAGTTCTTC
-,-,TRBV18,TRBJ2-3,CASSPWPDTQYF,TGTGCCAGCTCACCATGGCCAGATACGCAGTATTTT
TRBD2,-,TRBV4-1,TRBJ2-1,CASSLPGLAGVGSYNEQFF,TGCGCCAGCAGCCTACCGGGACTAGCGGGAGTCGGTTCCTACAATGAGCAGTTCTTC
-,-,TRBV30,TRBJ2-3,CAWSVDLTDTQYF,TGTGCCTGGAGTGTCGACCTCACAGATACGCAGTATTTT